Listed below are T cell receptor beta chains from one sample, sequenced in a study of blood T cell repertoires in COVID-19. Here immunoSEQ multiplex PCR was the method, and the copy in TCRdb shows in-frame clones only, minus some. The sample holds some 450,000 clones, about 90% seen once. Input material: peripheral blood. Receptors originate from a man aged 18 to 30 with COVID-19, enrolled during active disease. Both conserved end residues are part of each CDR3. The order of the fields is clone size, V gene, J gene, CDR3 length, D gene, CDR3 protein. The D gene is left open where the match is weak. Not every row has a clone size; where given, it reads once, few, many or a size class.

-	TRBV21-1	TRBJ2-7	18	-	CASSKFRGGGDPRAEQYF
-	TRBV27	TRBJ2-7	14	-	CASTKDSRTYEQYF
-	TRBV28	TRBJ2-7	16	TRBD1	CASSHQPQGAYYEQYF
few	TRBV15	TRBJ2-7	15	-	CATSREDNGAYEQYF
-	TRBV6-5	TRBJ1-2	15	-	CASSRITGDYYGYTF
-	TRBV12-3/TRBV12-4	TRBJ2-3	12	-	CASRPGGDTQYF
-	TRBV9	TRBJ2-1	15	TRBD1	CASSAGQGVLNEQFF
-	TRBV19	TRBJ2-1	14	-	CASSIRLARNEQFF
few	TRBV6-5	TRBJ1-2	15	-	CASSYSGQLNYGYTF
once	TRBV6-9	TRBJ1-1	17	TRBD1	CASSLRTGEIMNTEAFF